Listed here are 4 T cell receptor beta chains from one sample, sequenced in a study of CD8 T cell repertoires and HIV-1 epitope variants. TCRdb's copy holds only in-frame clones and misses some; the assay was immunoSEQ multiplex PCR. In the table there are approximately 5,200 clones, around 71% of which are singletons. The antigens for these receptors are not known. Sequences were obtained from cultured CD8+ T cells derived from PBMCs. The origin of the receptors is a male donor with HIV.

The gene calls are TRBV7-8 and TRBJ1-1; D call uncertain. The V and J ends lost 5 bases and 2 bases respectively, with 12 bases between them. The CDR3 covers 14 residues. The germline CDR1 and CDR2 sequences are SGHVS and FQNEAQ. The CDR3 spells CASSPLLSNTEAFF. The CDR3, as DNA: TGTGCCAGCAGCCCCCTCTTATCAAACACTGAAGCTTTCTTT.

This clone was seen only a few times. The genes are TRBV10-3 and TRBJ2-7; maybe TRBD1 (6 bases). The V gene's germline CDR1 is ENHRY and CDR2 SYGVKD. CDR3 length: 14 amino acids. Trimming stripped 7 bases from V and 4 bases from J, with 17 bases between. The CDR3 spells CAITSQGSEYEQYF. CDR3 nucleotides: TGTGCCATCACCTCACAGGGTTCCGAATACGAGCAGTACTTC.

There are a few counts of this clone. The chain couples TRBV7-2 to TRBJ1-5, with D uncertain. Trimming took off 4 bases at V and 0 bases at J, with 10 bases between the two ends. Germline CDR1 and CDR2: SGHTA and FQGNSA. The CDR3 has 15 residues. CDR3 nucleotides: TGTGCCAGCAGCTCGGAGGGCTATAGCAATCAGCCCCAGCATTTT. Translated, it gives CASSSEGYSNQPQHF.

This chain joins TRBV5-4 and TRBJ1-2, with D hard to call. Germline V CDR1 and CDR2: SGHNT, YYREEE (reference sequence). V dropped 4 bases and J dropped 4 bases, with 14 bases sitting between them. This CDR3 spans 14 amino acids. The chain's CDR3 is CASSPSEAGYGYTF. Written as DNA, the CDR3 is TGTGCCAGCAGCCCTTCCGAGGCGGGCTATGGCTACACCTTC.